Here is one T cell receptor beta chain with its context. This record belongs to a study of shared clonotypes between healthy human individuals. The CDR3 is 15 amino acids. Germline CDR1 MGHRA, CDR2 YSYEKL. Trimming removed 1 base from V and 2 bases from J, with 10 bases in between. Clones were read by immunoSEQ multiplex PCR, and TCRdb kept only the in-frame ones, dropping some. Of roughly 2.5 million clones detected, approximately 92% appear once; the ten largest clones hold 0.11% to 0.15%. The rearrangement uses TRBV4-1 and TRBJ2-3; the D is unclear. Sequencing was carried out using naive CD4+ T cells sorted from blood. This sample's subset: CD45RA+ positively selected. This receptor was obtained from a man younger than 35 in good health. The CDR3 DNA follows: TGCGCCAGCAGCCAAGGGGTAACCTACACAGATACGCAGTATTTT. This translates into CASSQGVTYTDTQYF.